Here is one T cell receptor beta chain with its context. The germline V gene encodes CDR1 SGHTA and CDR2 FQGNSA. Trimming took 1 base from V and 7 from J, leaving 8 bases between them. This CDR3 spans 13 amino acids. This sample was taken from a study of CD8+ T cells in alopecia areata. RNA was isolated and reverse transcribed to cDNA, the sequencing template. Sequencing was performed with immunoSEQ multiplex PCR; in TCRdb, only in-frame clones are kept and a portion is missing. The data show about 140,000 clones, with about 47% seen just once and over 0.85% held by the top ten. The sequenced sample was CD4+ T cells sorted from blood, obtained at week 0. This receptor was obtained from a human donor with alopecia areata. The chain combines TRBV7-2 with TRBJ2-1; the D is unclear. As DNA, the CDR3 is TGTGCCAGCAGCTTAGACTTCCAGAATGAGCAGTTCTTC. Translating gives CASSLDFQNEQFF.